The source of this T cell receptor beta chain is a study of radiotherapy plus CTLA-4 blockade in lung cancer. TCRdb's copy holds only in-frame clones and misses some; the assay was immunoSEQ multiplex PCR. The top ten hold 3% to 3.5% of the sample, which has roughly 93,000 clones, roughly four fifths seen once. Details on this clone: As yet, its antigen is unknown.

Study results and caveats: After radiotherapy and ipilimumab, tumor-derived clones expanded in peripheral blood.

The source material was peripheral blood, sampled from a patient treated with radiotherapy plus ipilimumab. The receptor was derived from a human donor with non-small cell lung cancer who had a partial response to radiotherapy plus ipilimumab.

The CDR3 loop is CASSFRGSEQFF. CDR3 sequence (DNA): TGCGCCAGCAGCTTTCGAGGGAGTGAGCAGTTCTTC. The genes are TRBV5-1 and TRBJ2-1; a possible D gene is TRBD2 (5 bases). Germline V CDR1 and CDR2: SGHRS, YFSETQ. The V and J ends lost 2 bases and 9 bases respectively, with 9 bases between them. The length of the CDR3 is 12 residues.